The source of this T cell receptor (beta chain) is a study of beta chain features in type 1 diabetes. Cells sorted by CD45RO/CCR7/CD25/CD127/CD95/CD27 comprised CD4+ naive, central memory, regulatory and stem cell-like memory cells. Every isolated RNA sample was fully reverse transcribed, so sequencing captured expressed TCRB transcripts. Measured with immunoSEQ multiplex PCR; TCRdb has only the in-frame clones, and not every one. The sample gives fewer than 250,000 clones, more than 65% of which show up once; 0.053% is in the top ten. The germline V gene has CDR1 MDHEN and CDR2 SYDVKM. The V and J ends lost 5 bases and 5 bases, in that order; junction bases with no gene match: 4. The CDR3 consists of 13 residues. As for this clone: Its antigen is not identified.

General study results and limits: Patients' naive, central memory and Treg TCRB repertoires seemed closer to one another than those of healthy donors. In these data, an HLA type influence on TCRB rearrangement remained unresolved. A pattern of fewer insertions and more deletions at VDJ junctions was seen in type 1 diabetes patients.

The receptor comes from a man under 40 in good health. Sequencing was carried out using naive CD4+ T cells from blood. The chain links TRBV28 to TRBJ2-3; 7 bases map to TRBD1. The CDR3 DNA is TGTGCCAGCAGTACCTACAGGGGAGATACGCAGTATTTT. This gives the protein CASSTYRGDTQYF.